Shown below are 4 T cell receptor beta chains from a single sample sequenced in a study of response to subunit inactivated influenza vaccine. TCRdb passed the RT-PCR reads through MiXCR, listing each CDR3 protein once. Of about 780,000 distinct CDR3 sequences listed, 15% to 20% are singletons. The sample was PBMCs from blood, taken about 5 days after vaccination. The receptors derive from a man aged 45-65 years who received an inactivated influenza vaccine.

The gene calls are TRBV24-1 and TRBJ1-5; D may be TRBD1 (5 bases). CDR1 KGHDR and CDR2 SFDVKD come from the germline V gene. CDR3 length: 16 residues. V lost 4 bases and J 6 bases, leaving 18 bases between the germline ends. CDR3 sequence reads: CATSEGQGRAFQPQHF. The CDR3 region has the DNA TGTGCCACCAGTGAAGGCCAGGGTCGCGCCTTTCAGCCCCAGCATTTT.

This clonotype was detected only a few times. The V and J genes are TRBV5-1 and TRBJ2-1; maybe TRBD1 (6 bases). Germline V gives CDR1 SGHRS, CDR2 YFSETQ. The CDR3 covers 15 residues. V gave up 4 bases and J gave up 5 bases, with 16 bases separating them. CDR3 bases: TGCGCCAGCAGCCACGGCGGTCAGGGGAACAATGAGCAGTTCTTC. Translated, it gives CASSHGGQGNNEQFF.

This chain connects TRBV7-2 to TRBJ1-6; no reliable D call. This CDR3 spans 13 amino acids. CDR1 SGHTA and CDR2 FQGNSA come from the germline V gene. V shed 6 bases and J shed 7 bases, with 10 bases lying between them. The CDR3 spells CASSKQLNSPLHF. In DNA, the CDR3 is TGTGCCAGCAGTAAACAGCTAAATTCACCCCTCCACTTT.

This clonotype was found a few times. The chain joins TRBV27 to TRBJ2-7; tentative D call: TRBD1 (5 bases). CDR1 is MNHEY, CDR2 SMNVEV, per germline (reference sequence). V lost 1 base and J 3 bases, leaving 7 bases between the germline ends. CDR3 length: 13 residues. CDR3 region: CASSLLQDYEQYF. The CDR3 DNA sequence: TGTGCCAGCAGTTTATTACAGGACTACGAGCAGTACTTC.